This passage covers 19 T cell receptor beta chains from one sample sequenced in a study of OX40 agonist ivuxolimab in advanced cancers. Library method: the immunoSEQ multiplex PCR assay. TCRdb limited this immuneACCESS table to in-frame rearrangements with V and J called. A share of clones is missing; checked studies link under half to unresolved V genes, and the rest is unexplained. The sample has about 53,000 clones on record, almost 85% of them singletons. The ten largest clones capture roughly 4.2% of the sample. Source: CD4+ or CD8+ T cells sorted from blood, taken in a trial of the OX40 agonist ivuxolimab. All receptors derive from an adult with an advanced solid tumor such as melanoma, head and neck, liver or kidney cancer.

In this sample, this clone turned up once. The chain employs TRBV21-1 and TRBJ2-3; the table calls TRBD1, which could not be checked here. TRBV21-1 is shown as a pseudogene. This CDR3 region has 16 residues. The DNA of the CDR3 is TGTGCCAGCAGCAAAGGGCAGGGGTGCTCCACAGATACGCAGTATTTT. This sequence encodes CASSKGQGCSTDTQYF.

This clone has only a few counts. As DNA, the CDR3 is TGTGCCAGTAAAGGGCAGGGGTTAAGGTCTGGGGCCAACGTCCTGACTTTC. This sequence encodes CASKGQGLRSGANVLTF. The V call is TRBV19, the J call TRBJ2-6, with a possible D match to TRBD1 (6 bases). V was trimmed by 7 bases and J by 1 base, leaving 17 bases between them. Germline CDR1 reads LNHDA; CDR2 reads SQIVND (reference sequence). The CDR3 runs to 17 residues.

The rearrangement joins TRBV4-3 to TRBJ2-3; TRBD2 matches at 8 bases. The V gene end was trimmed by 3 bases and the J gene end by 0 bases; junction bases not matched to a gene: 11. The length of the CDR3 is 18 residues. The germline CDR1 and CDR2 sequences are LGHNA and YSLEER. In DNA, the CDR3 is TGCGCCAGCAGCCAGGATTTGTTTAGCGGGACTAGCACAGATACGCAGTATTTT. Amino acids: CASSQDLFSGTSTDTQYF.

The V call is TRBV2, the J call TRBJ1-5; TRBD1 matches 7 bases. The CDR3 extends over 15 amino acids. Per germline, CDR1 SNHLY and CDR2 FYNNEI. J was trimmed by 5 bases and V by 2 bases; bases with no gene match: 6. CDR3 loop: CASSERTGRDQPQHF. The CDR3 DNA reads TGTGCCAGCAGTGAAAGGACAGGCCGGGATCAGCCCCAGCATTTT.

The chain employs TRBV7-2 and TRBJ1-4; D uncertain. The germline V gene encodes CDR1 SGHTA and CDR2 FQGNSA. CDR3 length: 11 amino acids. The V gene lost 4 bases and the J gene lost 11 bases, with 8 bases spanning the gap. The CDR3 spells CASSSGPKLFF. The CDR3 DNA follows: TGTGCCAGCAGCTCAGGACCGAAACTGTTTTTT.

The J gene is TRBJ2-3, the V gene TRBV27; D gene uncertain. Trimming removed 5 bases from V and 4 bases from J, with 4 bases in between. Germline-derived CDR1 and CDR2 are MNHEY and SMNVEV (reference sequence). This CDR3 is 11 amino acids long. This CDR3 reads CASSLADTQYF. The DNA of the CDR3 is TGTGCCAGCAGTCTAGCAGATACGCAGTATTTT.

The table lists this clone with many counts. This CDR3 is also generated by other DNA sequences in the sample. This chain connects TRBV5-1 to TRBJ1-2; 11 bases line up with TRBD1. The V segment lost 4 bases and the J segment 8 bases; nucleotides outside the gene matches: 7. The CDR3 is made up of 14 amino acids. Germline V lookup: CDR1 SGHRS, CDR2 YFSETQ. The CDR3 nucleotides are TGCGCCAGCAGCCTCGCCGGGACAGGGGGAGGCTACACCTTC. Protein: CASSLAGTGGGYTF.

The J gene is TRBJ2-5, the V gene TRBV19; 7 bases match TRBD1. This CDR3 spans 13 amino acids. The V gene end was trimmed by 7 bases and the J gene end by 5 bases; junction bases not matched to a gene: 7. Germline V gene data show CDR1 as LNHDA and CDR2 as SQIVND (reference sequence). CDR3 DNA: TGTGCCAGTAACAGGGGTGATATGGAGACCCAGTACTTC. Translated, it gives CASNRGDMETQYF.

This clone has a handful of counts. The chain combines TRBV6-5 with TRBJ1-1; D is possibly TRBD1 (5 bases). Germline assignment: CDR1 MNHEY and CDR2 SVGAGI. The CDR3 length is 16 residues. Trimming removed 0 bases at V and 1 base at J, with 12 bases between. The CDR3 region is CASSYSGTYKNTEAFF. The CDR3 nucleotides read TGTGCCAGCAGTTACTCTGGGACTTACAAGAACACTGAAGCTTTCTTT.

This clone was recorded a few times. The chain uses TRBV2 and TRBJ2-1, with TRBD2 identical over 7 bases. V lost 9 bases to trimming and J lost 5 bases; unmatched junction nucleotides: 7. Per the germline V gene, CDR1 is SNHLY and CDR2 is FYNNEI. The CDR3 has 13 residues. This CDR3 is CASRAGLNNEQFF. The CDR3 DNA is TGTGCCAGTCGGGCGGGACTAAACAATGAGCAGTTCTTC.

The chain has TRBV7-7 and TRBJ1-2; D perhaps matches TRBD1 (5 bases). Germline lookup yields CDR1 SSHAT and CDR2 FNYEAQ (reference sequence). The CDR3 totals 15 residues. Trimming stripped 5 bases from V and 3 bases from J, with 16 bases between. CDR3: CASSPGPGTDYGYTF. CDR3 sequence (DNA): TGTGCCAGCAGCCCCGGGCCTGGGACGGACTATGGCTACACCTTC.

The chain's CDR3 is CASSPTGTSGRAWFF. CDR3 bases: TGTGCCAGCTCACCAACTGGCACTAGCGGGAGGGCCTGGTTCTTC. This chain joins TRBV18 and TRBJ2-1; 13 bases align to TRBD2. V dropped 2 bases and J dropped 15; count of bases not matched to a gene: 10. This CDR3 has 15 residues. Germline V lookup: CDR1 KGHSH, CDR2 LQKENI.

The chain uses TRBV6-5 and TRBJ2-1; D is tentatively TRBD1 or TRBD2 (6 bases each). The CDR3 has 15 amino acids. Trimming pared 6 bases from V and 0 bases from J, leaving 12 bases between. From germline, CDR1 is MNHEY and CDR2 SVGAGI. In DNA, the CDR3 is TGTGCCAGCAGCCGGGGGCTAAGCTCCTACAATGAGCAGTTCTTC. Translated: CASSRGLSSYNEQFF.

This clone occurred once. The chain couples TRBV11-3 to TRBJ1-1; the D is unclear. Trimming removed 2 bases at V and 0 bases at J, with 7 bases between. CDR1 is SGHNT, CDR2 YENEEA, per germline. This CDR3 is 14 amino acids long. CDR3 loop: CASSLSTVNTEAFF. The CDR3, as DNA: TGTGCCAGCAGCTTATCTACAGTGAACACTGAAGCTTTCTTT.

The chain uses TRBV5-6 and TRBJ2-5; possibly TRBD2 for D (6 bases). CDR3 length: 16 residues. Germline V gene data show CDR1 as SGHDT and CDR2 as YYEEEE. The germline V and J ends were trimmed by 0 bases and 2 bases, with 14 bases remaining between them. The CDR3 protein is CASSLEVGSVQETQYF. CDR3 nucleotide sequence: TGTGCCAGCAGCTTGGAGGTCGGGAGCGTTCAAGAGACCCAGTACTTC.

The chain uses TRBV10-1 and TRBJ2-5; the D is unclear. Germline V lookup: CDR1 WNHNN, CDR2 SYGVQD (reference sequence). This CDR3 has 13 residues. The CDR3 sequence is CASSEPSGRTQYF. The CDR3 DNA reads TGCGCTTCTTCCGAACCCTCCGGTAGGACCCAGTACTTC.

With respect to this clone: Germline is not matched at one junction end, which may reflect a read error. CDR3 loop: CAGRDRVDTGELFF. CDR3 in DNA: TGTGCCGGCAGAGACAGGGTCGACACCGGGGAGCTGTTTTTT. The V gene is TRBV2, the J gene TRBJ2-2; TRBD1 matches 7 bases. Germline CDR1 is SNHLY and CDR2 is FYNNEI. The CDR3 has 14 amino acids. The full variable domain, with the rest looked up from reference TRBV2 and TRBJ2-2, is EPEVTQTPSHQVTQMGQEVILRCVPISNHLYFYWYRQILGQKVEFLVSFYNNEISEKSEIFDDQFSVERPDGSNFTLKIRSTKLEDSAMYFCAGRDRVDTGELFFGEGSRLTVL.

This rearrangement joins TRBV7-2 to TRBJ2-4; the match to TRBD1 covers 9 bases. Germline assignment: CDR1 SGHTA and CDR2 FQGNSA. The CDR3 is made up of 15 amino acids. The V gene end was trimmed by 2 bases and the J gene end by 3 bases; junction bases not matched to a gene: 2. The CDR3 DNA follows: TGTGCCAGCAGCTTAAAGACAGGGGGCAAAAACATTCAGTACTTC. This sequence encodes CASSLKTGGKNIQYF.

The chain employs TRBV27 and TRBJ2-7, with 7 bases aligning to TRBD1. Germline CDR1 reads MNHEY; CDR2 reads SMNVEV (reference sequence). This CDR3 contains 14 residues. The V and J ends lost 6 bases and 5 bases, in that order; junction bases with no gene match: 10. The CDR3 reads CASSPGTVRHEQYF. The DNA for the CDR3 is TGTGCCAGCAGCCCCGGGACAGTTAGGCACGAGCAGTACTTC.